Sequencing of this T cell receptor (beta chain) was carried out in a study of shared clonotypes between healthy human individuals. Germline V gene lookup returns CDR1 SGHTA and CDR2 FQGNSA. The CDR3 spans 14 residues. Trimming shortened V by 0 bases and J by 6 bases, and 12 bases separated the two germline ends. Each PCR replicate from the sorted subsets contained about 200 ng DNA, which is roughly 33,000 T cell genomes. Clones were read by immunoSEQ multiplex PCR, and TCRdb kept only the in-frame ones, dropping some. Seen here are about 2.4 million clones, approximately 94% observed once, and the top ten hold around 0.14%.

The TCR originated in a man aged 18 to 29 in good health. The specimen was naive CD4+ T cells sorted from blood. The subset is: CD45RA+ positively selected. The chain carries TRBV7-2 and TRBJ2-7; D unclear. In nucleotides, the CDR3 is TGTGCCAGCAGCTTAGCAACGTGGGGTGCCGAGCAGTACTTC. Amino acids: CASSLATWGAEQYF. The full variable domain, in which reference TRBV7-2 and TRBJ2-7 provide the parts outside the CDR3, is GAGVSQSPSNKVTEKGKDVELRCDPISGHTALYWYRQSLGQGLEFLIYFQGNSAPDKSGLPSDRFSAERTGGSVSTLTIQRTQQEDSAVYLCASSLATWGAEQYFGPGTRLTVT.